These 20 T cell receptor beta chains share one sample of origin, sequenced in a study of blood T cell repertoires in COVID-19. Data came from immunoSEQ multiplex PCR; TCRdb stores just in-frame clones and leaves some out. The sample carries fewer than 250,000 clones, 80% to 90% recorded once. Specimen: PBMCs or T cells enriched from blood (not recorded which). The receptors derive from a woman between 35 and 50 years old with acute COVID-19.

The chain has TRBV27 and TRBJ1-6; TRBD1 might be the D (5 bases). The CDR3 has 14 amino acids. Germline CDR1 reads MNHEY; CDR2 reads SMNVEV (reference sequence). With 6 bases removed from V and 7 bases from J, the gap between germline ends came to 13 bases. The CDR3 sequence is CASRWGALNSPLHF. The DNA for the CDR3 is TGTGCCAGCAGGTGGGGCGCACTAAATTCACCCCTCCACTTT.

V gene TRBV4-1 combines with J gene TRBJ2-1; possibly TRBD2 for D (6 bases). CDR1 and CDR2 from the germline V gene are MGHRA and YSYEKL. Trimming pared 0 bases from V and 4 bases from J, leaving 10 bases between. The CDR3 runs to 15 residues. The CDR3 sequence is CASSQDGGSYNEQFF. CDR3 bases: TGCGCCAGCAGCCAAGATGGAGGGAGTTACAATGAGCAGTTCTTC.

This chain links TRBV15 with TRBJ2-1; TRBD2 agrees at 12 bases. The CDR3 contains 16 residues. CDR1 and CDR2 (germline): LNHNV, YYDKDF (reference sequence). J gave up 6 bases and V 4 bases, and 7 bases lay outside the gene matches. The CDR3 is CATSNLPSGRANEQFF. The CDR3 DNA reads as TGTGCCACCAGCAATTTGCCTAGCGGGAGGGCCAATGAGCAGTTCTTC. The variable domain in full, with the rest retrieved from reference TRBV15 and TRBJ2-1, is DAMVIQNPRYQVTQFGKPVTLSCSQTLNHNVMYWYQQKSSQAPKLLFHYYDKDFNNEADTPDNFQSRRPNTSFCFLDIRSPGLGDTAMYLCATSNLPSGRANEQFFGPGTRLTVL.

A single count supports this clone. V gene TRBV11-2 combines with J gene TRBJ2-7, with TRBD2 identical over 9 bases. V lost 9 bases to trimming and J lost 3 bases; unmatched junction nucleotides: 6. Germline loops: CDR1 SGHAT, CDR2 FQNNGV. The CDR3 loop spans 13 amino acids. The CDR3 protein is CASRSGRIYEQYF. Written as DNA, the CDR3 is TGTGCCAGTCGTAGCGGGAGAATCTACGAGCAGTACTTC.

The chain links TRBV7-9 to TRBJ2-5, with 7 bases fitting TRBD1. The CDR3 extends over 16 amino acids. CDR1 and CDR2 (germline): SEHNR, FQNEAQ (reference sequence). Unmatched junction bases numbered 9, after V lost 4 bases and J lost 1 base. DNA of the CDR3: TGTGCCAGCAGCTACAGACAGGGACAATTCCAAGAGACCCAGTACTTC. Translation gives CASSYRQGQFQETQYF.

The gene calls are TRBV2 and TRBJ2-7; 8 positions agree with TRBD1. Germline loops: CDR1 SNHLY, CDR2 FYNNEI. J lost 3 bases, V lost 3 bases, and 1 base had no gene match. The CDR3 is 13 residues long. The CDR3 region has the DNA TGTGCCAGCAGTGACAGGGGGCTCTACGAGCAGTACTTC. It encodes CASSDRGLYEQYF.

This clone was recorded only once. The chain uses TRBV28 and TRBJ1-4; 7 bases match TRBD1. Germline lookup yields CDR1 MDHEN and CDR2 SYDVKM. Unmatched junction bases numbered 6, after V lost 5 bases and J lost 6 bases. CDR3 length: 14 amino acids. CDR3 sequence (DNA): TGTGCCAGCAGTCTTGGGACAGAATATGAAAAACTGTTTTTT. Translated, it gives CASSLGTEYEKLFF.

This clone was picked up a small number of times. The chain has TRBV7-9 and TRBJ2-1; no firm D call. Trimming removed 5 bases from V and 9 bases from J, with 8 bases in between. CDR1 SEHNR and CDR2 FQNEAQ come from the germline V gene (reference sequence). This CDR3 is built from 11 residues. CDR3 bases: TGTGCCAGCAGCCTAGGAGTTGAGCAGTTCTTC. This translates into CASSLGVEQFF. Full variable domain (rest looked up from reference TRBV7-9 and TRBJ2-1): DTGVSQNPRHKITKRGQNVTFRCDPISEHNRLYWYRQTLGQGPEFLTYFQNEAQLEKSRLLSDRFSAERPKGSFSTLEIQRTEQGDSAMYLCASSLGVEQFFGPGTRLTVL.

This chain joins TRBV4-2 and TRBJ2-1; perhaps TRBD1 as D (5 bases). This CDR3 comprises 14 residues. V was clipped by 1 base and J by 6 bases, with 10 bases between them. The germline V gene encodes CDR1 LGHNA and CDR2 YNFKEQ. CDR3: CASSQVRDSNEQFF. CDR3 bases: TGTGCCAGCAGCCAAGTCAGGGATTCCAATGAGCAGTTCTTC.

This chain connects TRBV28 to TRBJ2-7; 12 positions match TRBD1. The germline CDR1 and CDR2 sequences are MDHEN and SYDVKM. The J segment lost 6 bases and the V segment lost 4 bases, leaving 7 bases of the junction unmatched. This CDR3 region has 15 residues. As DNA, the CDR3 is TGTGCCAGCAGTTCGGGGGACAGGGGGCGCCCCGAGCAGTACTTC. Protein product: CASSSGDRGRPEQYF. Drawing the rest from reference TRBV28 and TRBJ2-7, the complete variable domain is DVKVTQSSRYLVKRTGEKVFLECVQDMDHENMFWYRQDPGLGLRLIYFSYDVKMKEKGDIPEGYSVSREKKERFSLILESASTNQTSMYLCASSSGDRGRPEQYFGPGTRLTVT.

The chain combines TRBV7-8 with TRBJ2-7, with TRBD2 matching 10 bases. In germline, CDR1 is SGHVS, CDR2 FQNEAQ. The junction had 6 bases not matched to a gene; V was cut back by 0 bases and J by 7 bases. The CDR3 totals 15 residues. The CDR3 DNA follows: TGTGCCAGCAGCTTAGCACTAGCGGGACTAGGTGAGCAGTACTTC. It yields the protein CASSLALAGLGEQYF.

The chain recombines TRBV28 with TRBJ2-5, with D uncertain. This CDR3 has 13 residues. Germline loops: CDR1 MDHEN, CDR2 SYDVKM. V was cut by 2 bases and J by 2 bases, with 6 bases left in between. The CDR3 protein is CASSLTEQETQYF. Here the CDR3 DNA reads TGTGCCAGCAGTTTAACAGAACAAGAGACCCAGTACTTC.

The chain has TRBV2 and TRBJ1-2; no reliable D call. The germline CDR1 and CDR2 sequences are SNHLY and FYNNEI. Deletions cut 0 bases from V and 2 bases from J, with 4 bases between. The CDR3 length is 13 residues. This chain's CDR3 is CASSEAGNYGYTF. Here the CDR3 DNA reads TGTGCCAGCAGTGAAGCCGGGAACTATGGCTACACCTTC.

Note on this clone: The same CDR3 is also encoded by other DNA sequences in this sample. The chain links TRBV7-9 to TRBJ1-2; 8 bases agree with TRBD1. Germline trimming cut 5 bases from V and 3 bases from J; bases unmatched to any gene: 2. This CDR3 spans 13 amino acids. From germline, CDR1 is SEHNR and CDR2 FQNEAQ (reference sequence). The chain's CDR3 is CASSPGGDYGYTF. The CDR3 nucleotides are TGTGCCAGCAGCCCAGGGGGCGACTATGGCTACACCTTC.

V usage is TRBV6-5 and J usage is TRBJ2-2, with 10 bases lining up with TRBD1. The CDR3 consists of 14 residues. Trimming took 6 bases from V and 6 from J; bases not matched to a gene: 4. CDR1 and CDR2 (germline): MNHEY, SVGAGI. CDR3 amino acids: CASRRQGAAGELFF. In nucleotides, the CDR3 is TGTGCCAGCAGGAGACAGGGGGCCGCCGGGGAGCTGTTTTTT.

The chain is built from TRBV7-9 and TRBJ2-3, with D perhaps TRBD1 (6 bases). The germline CDR1 and CDR2 sequences are SEHNR and FQNEAQ (reference sequence). Trimming removed 1 base from V and 4 bases from J, with 12 bases in between. The CDR3 spans 15 residues. CDR3 DNA: TGTGCCAGCAGCTTAGGTCAGGGGTTTCCAGATACGCAGTATTTT. This gives the protein CASSLGQGFPDTQYF.

The chain employs TRBV19 and TRBJ2-7, with 8 bases that match TRBD1. Trimming cost V 4 bases and J 5 bases; bases outside gene matches: 7. Per germline, CDR1 LNHDA and CDR2 SQIVND (reference sequence). The CDR3 has 14 residues. The CDR3 loop reads CASSTRQGKDEQYF. The CDR3 region has the DNA TGTGCCAGTAGTACCCGACAGGGGAAGGACGAGCAGTACTTC. Using reference TRBV19 and TRBJ2-7 for the parts outside the CDR3, the full variable domain is DGGITQSPKYLFRKEGQNVTLSCEQNLNHDAMYWYRQDPGQGLRLIYYSQIVNDFQKGDIAEGYSVSREKKESFPLTVTSAQKNPTAFYLCASSTRQGKDEQYFGPGTRLTVT.

The gene calls are TRBV4-3 and TRBJ1-1; 7 bases are shared with TRBD1. The CDR3 length is 14 residues. Trimming at V came to 0 bases and at J to 3 bases, leaving 1 base not matched to a gene. In germline, CDR1 is LGHNA, CDR2 YSLEER. The CDR3 here is CASSQDRGDTEAFF. CDR3 bases: TGCGCCAGCAGCCAAGACAGGGGGGACACTGAAGCTTTCTTT.

This clone was seen just once. The V gene is TRBV19, the J gene TRBJ2-2; the D gene is possibly TRBD2 (5 bases). The V gene's germline CDR1 is LNHDA and CDR2 SQIVND (reference sequence). The germline V and J ends were trimmed by 9 bases and 7 bases, with 15 bases remaining between them. This CDR3 region has 13 residues. Written as DNA, the CDR3 is TGTGCCAGCACTGGGGAGTGGCACGGGGAGCTGTTTTTT. It codes for CASTGEWHGELFF. Based on the CDR3 plus reference TRBV19 and TRBJ2-2, the full variable domain is DGGITQSPKYLFRKEGQNVTLSCEQNLNHDAMYWYRQDPGQGLRLIYYSQIVNDFQKGDIAEGYSVSREKKESFPLTVTSAQKNPTAFYLCASTGEWHGELFFGEGSRLTVL.

This clone was seen just once. The J gene is TRBJ1-6, the V gene TRBV5-8, with D unclear. In germline, CDR1 is SGHTS, CDR2 YDEGEE. The V end was cut by 2 bases, the J end by 3 bases, with 15 bases between. The CDR3 is made up of 17 amino acids. CDR3 DNA sequence: TGTGCCAGCAGCTTTTACGGCAGGACTGGCTATAATTCACCCCTCCACTTT. It codes for CASSFYGRTGYNSPLHF.